The present TCR beta chain was sequenced within a study of blood T cell repertoires in COVID-19. Between the trimmed V and J ends, which lost 0 bases and 4 bases, there was a span of 8 bases. The germline V gene has CDR1 LGHNA and CDR2 YSLEER. The CDR3 totals 14 residues. Sequencing used immunoSEQ multiplex PCR; TCRdb keeps in-frame clones, though not all of them. The sample includes under 400,000 clones, more than 70% of them seen just once. Sequenced input: peripheral blood. This TCR derives from a woman aged 25 to 39 with COVID-19, enrolled during active disease. This chain uses TRBV4-3 with TRBJ2-3, with D uncertain. CDR3 sequence (DNA): TGCGCCAGCAGCCAAGATATGGCAGCAGATACGCAGTATTTT. Translation: CASSQDMAADTQYF.